This record covers a single TCR beta chain. Antigen unknown. Arm-PCR of CDR3 regions and iRepertoire HTBI primers were used to build TCR beta libraries. Study processing details: Across all samples, just over 60 TRBV segments and 15 or so TRBJ segments were identified. TCRdb redid the calling of the multiplex PCR reads with MiXCR, one entry per CDR3 protein. The authors' filters were not applied to this entry. The sample lists roughly 500,000 distinct CDR3 sequences; around a fifth were seen once. These data originate in a study of regulatory T cells in long-lasting Graves disease. Study-level background: Over-5-year antithyroid drug use with positive TSH receptor antibodies defined persistent Graves' disease in the study.

The CDR3 length is 14 residues. V lost 0 bases and J lost 4; bases outside the gene matches: 4. Per the germline V gene, CDR1 is SGDLS and CDR2 is YYNGEE. Overall study findings and caveats: Compared with new cases, persistent Graves' patients showed reduced TCR diversity. Persistent disease preferred TRBV28, TRBJ1-2 and TRBJ2-5.

Time point reported: persistent/refractory GD, antithyroid drugs over 5 years with positive TRAb. Construction of the TCR library relied on RNA isolated from PBMCs. This receptor was taken from a female donor with Graves disease. Source: peripheral blood mononuclear cells (PBMCs), taken when the disease was refractory, from a patient treated with antithyroid drugs. V gene TRBV9 combines with J gene TRBJ2-7; 7 bases align to TRBD1. The CDR3 coding sequence is TGTGCCAGCAGCGTAGAAGGGGGCGCTTACGAGCAGTACTTC. It yields the protein CASSVEGGAYEQYF.